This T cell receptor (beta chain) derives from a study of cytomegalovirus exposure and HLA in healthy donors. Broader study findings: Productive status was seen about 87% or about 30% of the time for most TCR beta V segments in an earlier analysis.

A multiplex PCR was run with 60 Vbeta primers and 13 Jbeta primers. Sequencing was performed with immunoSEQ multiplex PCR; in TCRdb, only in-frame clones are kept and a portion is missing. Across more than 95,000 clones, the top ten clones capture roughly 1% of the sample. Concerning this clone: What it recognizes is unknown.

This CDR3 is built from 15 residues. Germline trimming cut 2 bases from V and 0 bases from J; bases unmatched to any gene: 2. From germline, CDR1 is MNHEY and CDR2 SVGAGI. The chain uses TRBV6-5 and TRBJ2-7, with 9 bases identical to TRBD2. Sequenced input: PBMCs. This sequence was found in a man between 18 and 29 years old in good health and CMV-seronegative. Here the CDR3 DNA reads TGTGCCAGCAGTTACGCTAGCGGGGTCTCCTACGAGCAGTACTTC. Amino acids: CASSYASGVSYEQYF.